This TCR beta chain appears in the sequencing data of a study of technical replicates of blood from several donors (dated by TCRdb to 2017 to 2019). Including cysteine and phenylalanine, the CDR3 has 14 amino acids. Just CDR3 DNA is preserved here, 42 bases in frame from base 1. The germline V gene gives CDR1 as SNHLY and CDR2 as FYNNEI. Trimming takes 8 bases from V and 3 bases from J, and the germline ends sit 14 bases apart. Details on this clone: Its antigen remains unidentified. No much larger clone is present one base from it, and per-base qualities are unavailable.

The library was generated by the immunoSEQ multiplex PCR assay. The source is immuneACCESS, and TCRdb retained only in-frame sequences with V and J called. Part of the clones is not carried over; for the studies checked, unresolved V genes explain less than half of this, and the remainder is unexplained. Recorded for this sample are tens of thousands of clones; approximately 96% of them occurred a single time. The top ten hold under 0.35% of the sample. This TCR was sampled from a human donor in good health. The sequencing sample was made of T cells isolated from PBMCs. Recombination connected TRBV2 to TRBJ1-5; TRBD1 is a possible D gene, resting on 6 matching bases. The DNA is TGTGCCAGCCGTGGACAGTTCTACAATCAGCCCCAGCATTTT. Its translation reads: CASRGQFYNQPQHF. With all but the CDR3 taken from the reference TRBV2 and TRBJ1-5 genes, the full variable domain is: EPEVTQTPSHQVTQMGQEVILRCVPISNHLYFYWYRQILGQKVEFLVSFYNNEISEKSEIFDDQFSVERPDGSNFTLKIRSTKLEDSAMYFCASRGQFYNQPQHFGDGTRLSIL.